The clone carrying this TCR beta chain has a single count. As yet, its antigen is unknown. The data were taken from a study of radiotherapy plus CTLA-4 blockade in lung cancer. Study-level findings and limits: In blood, early T cell clone dynamics reportedly predicted response best, together with interferon-beta.

The ends were cut back, 8 bases at V and 7 bases at J, with 17 bases in the middle. CDR3 length equals 14 residues. CDR1 is MNHEY, CDR2 SVGAGI, per germline. Here immunoSEQ multiplex PCR was the method, and the copy in TCRdb shows in-frame clones only, minus some. This sample has about 120,000 clones, with around 84% found just once. The genes are TRBV6-5 and TRBJ2-2; D may match TRBD1 or TRBD2 (6 bases each). This clonotype originated in a human donor with non-small cell lung cancer that progressed on radiotherapy plus ipilimumab. Some clones in this sample may be carry-over from other donors' samples. Source: peripheral blood, taken from a patient treated with radiotherapy plus ipilimumab. DNA for the CDR3: TGTGCCAGCGGACAGCCGGGGGCGGTCGGGGAGCTGTTTTTT. The encoded protein is CASGQPGAVGELFF.